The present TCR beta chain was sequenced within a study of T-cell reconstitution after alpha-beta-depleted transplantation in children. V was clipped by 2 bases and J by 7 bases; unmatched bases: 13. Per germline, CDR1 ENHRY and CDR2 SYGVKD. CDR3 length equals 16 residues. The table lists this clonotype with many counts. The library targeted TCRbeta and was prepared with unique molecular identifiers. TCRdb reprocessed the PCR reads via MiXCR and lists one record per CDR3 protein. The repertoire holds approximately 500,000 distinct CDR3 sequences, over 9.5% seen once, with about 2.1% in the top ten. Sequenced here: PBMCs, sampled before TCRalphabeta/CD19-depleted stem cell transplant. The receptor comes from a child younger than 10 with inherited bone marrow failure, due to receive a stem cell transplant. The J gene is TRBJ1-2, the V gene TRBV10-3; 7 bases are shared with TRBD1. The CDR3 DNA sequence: TGTGCCATCAGTGAGGCGGGTAGTGCAGGGGGTCGTGGCTACACCTTC. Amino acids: CAISEAGSAGGRGYTF.